The next 18 T cell receptor beta chains were all read from a single sample in a study of kidney transplant recipient with SARS-CoV-2 infection (TCRdb year 2021). What this sample's time point label stands for: pre-pandemic baseline sample and day 111 after first positive SARS-CoV-2 test. Sequencing was carried out with an Illumina MiSeq. TCRdb trimmed the raw reads at Q25, called clones with MiXCR and kept productive beta chains. Under each unique CDR3 protein, matching rows form one entry showing the most common genes and DNA. The sample table records 250,000 or so distinct CDR3 sequences; 29% of these occur just once. The leading ten clones occupy around 7.8% of the sample. Sequences were derived from a blood sample, sampled at baseline and around day 110 from a kidney transplant recipient. The receptors here all came from a male patient aged 25 to 39 who had COVID-19 and was a kidney transplant recipient. Some T cells seen after a transplant may have their origin in the graft donor.

This clonotype was picked up many times. J is TRBJ2-7 and V is TRBV7-8; possibly TRBD1 for D (6 bases). The V gene lost 3 bases and the J gene lost 3 bases, with 12 bases spanning the gap. The length of the CDR3 is 14 residues. Germline loops: CDR1 SGHVS, CDR2 FQNEAQ. CDR3 protein: CASSFSQGSYEQYF. CDR3 in DNA: TGTGCCAGCAGCTTTAGCCAGGGGAGCTACGAGCAGTACTTC.

This clonotype showed up many times. This sequence joins TRBV14 and TRBJ1-2, with D perhaps matching TRBD1 (6 bases). Germline CDR1 SGHDN, CDR2 FVKESK. V gave up 4 bases and J gave up 7 bases, with 22 bases separating them. This CDR3 comprises 16 residues. The CDR3 coding sequence is TGTGCCAGCAGCCCTCGAGGGGGGCAGCGGCCTTTTGGCTACACCTTC. This encodes CASSPRGGQRPFGYTF.

To note about this clonotype: Just one base apart from a much larger clone, this may be a read error. The chain uses TRBV30 and TRBJ2-1, with a tentative D call TRBD2 (6 bases). Looked up from germline, CDR1 is GTSNPN and CDR2 is SVGIG (reference sequence). The CDR3 covers 15 residues. As DNA, the CDR3 is TGTGCCTGGAGTGTAGGAGGGAGTCCCTACAATGAGCAGCTCTTC. Translated, it gives CAWSVGGSPYNEQLF.

This clonotype has ten or more counts. The chain links TRBV6-5 to TRBJ1-2; D not certain. The V gene's germline CDR1 is MNHEY and CDR2 SVGAGI. Trimming removed 5 bases at V and 4 bases at J, with 23 bases between. CDR3 length equals 17 residues. For the CDR3, the DNA is TGTGCCAGCAGTCTGGATGACTCTATGCGAAAGACCTATGGCTACACCTTC. Translating it yields CASSLDDSMRKTYGYTF.

This clonotype was observed a few times. The V call is TRBV6-5, the J call TRBJ2-5; a weak D match, TRBD2 (6 bases). From germline, CDR1 is MNHEY and CDR2 SVGAGI. Trimming took off 6 bases at V and 4 bases at J, with 15 bases between the two ends. CDR3 length: 14 amino acids. Written as DNA, the CDR3 is TGTGCCAGCAGCCTAGTGACGGAGGGAGAGACCCAGTACTTC. Protein product: CASSLVTEGETQYF.

As concerns this clonotype: This may be a read error, as it is one base from a much larger clone. The rearrangement links TRBV28 to TRBJ2-1, with D perhaps matching TRBD2 (5 bases). Per the germline V gene, CDR1 is MDHEN and CDR2 is SYDVKM. The CDR3 sequence is 16 residues long. Written as DNA, the CDR3 is TGTGCCAGCACCCTTATGAGCGGCAGCTCCTACAATGAGCAGTCCTTC. Encoded protein: CASTLMSGSSYNEQSF.

As to this clonotype: This sequence may be a read error, since a much larger clone differs from it by one base. The chain uses TRBV6-2 or TRBV6-3 and TRBJ1-1; D remains ambiguous. Germline CDR1 is MNHEY and CDR2 is SVGEGT. There are 13 residues in the CDR3. V lost 7 bases, J lost 4 bases, and 13 bases lay in between. This CDR3 reads CASKRPRGTEAFF. CDR3 coding DNA: TGTGCCAGCAAACGGCCGCGGGGCACTGAAGCTTTCTTT.

This clonotype came up many times. The V and J genes are TRBV18 and TRBJ2-2; the match to TRBD1 covers 10 bases. Germline loops: CDR1 KGHSH, CDR2 LQKENI. The CDR3 has 15 residues. Trimming cost V 4 bases and J 9 bases; bases outside gene matches: 8. CDR3 sequence: CASSQPDRGRRELFF. The DNA of the CDR3 is TGTGCCAGCTCACAACCCGACAGGGGGCGGAGGGAGCTGTTTTTT.

Of note for this clonotype: A single base separates this from a much larger clone, so it may be a read error. The rearrangement uses TRBV5-4 and TRBJ2-7; D unresolved. CDR3 length equals 14 residues. CDR1 is SGHNT and CDR2 is YYREEE in the germline V gene (reference sequence). This chain's CDR3 is CASSPYPSSYERYV. As DNA, the CDR3 is TGTGCCAGCAGCCCTTACCCGAGCTCCTACGAGCGGTACGTC.

At least ten counts were recorded for this clonotype. J is TRBJ1-1 and V is TRBV2; a possible D gene is TRBD1 (5 bases). The CDR3 is 13 amino acids. Germline values: CDR1 SNHLY, CDR2 FYNNEI. Trimming took off 4 bases at V and 1 base at J, with 7 bases between the two ends. This CDR3 is CASSAGGNTEAFF. Here the CDR3 DNA reads TGTGCCAGCAGTGCTGGGGGGAACACTGAAGCTTTCTTT. Using reference TRBV2 and TRBJ1-1 for the parts outside the CDR3, the full variable domain is EPEVTQTPSHQVTQMGQEVILRCVPISNHLYFYWYRQILGQKVEFLVSFYNNEISEKSEIFDDQFSVERPDGSNFTLKIRSTKLEDSAMYFCASSAGGNTEAFFGQGTRLTVV.

This clonotype was observed at least ten times. The CDR3 spells CASSKPGRSRKTYGYTF. Written as DNA, the CDR3 is TGCGCCAGCAGTAAACCAGGAAGATCGCGAAAGACCTATGGCTACACCTTC. V and J are TRBV10-1 and TRBJ1-2, with D unclear. Trimming removed 5 bases from V and 4 bases from J, with 23 bases in between. There are 17 residues in the CDR3. Germline lookup yields CDR1 WNHNN and CDR2 SYGVQD (reference sequence).

This chain uses TRBV24-1 with TRBJ1-2; no clear D. The CDR3 extends over 17 amino acids. Trimming cost V 6 bases and J 4 bases, with 23 bases left between them. CDR1 KGHDR and CDR2 SFDVKD come from the germline V gene. CDR3 nucleotide sequence: TGTGCCACCAGTCTCGTAAGTAGTGCCAGAAAGACCTATGGCTACACCTTC. Its translation: CATSLVSSARKTYGYTF.

This clonotype was seen repeatedly, ten times or more. The chain employs TRBV3-1 and TRBJ2-1; 12 nucleotides match TRBD2. Germline lookup yields CDR1 LGHDT and CDR2 YNNKEL (reference sequence). The CDR3 totals 16 residues. Losses at the gene ends were 4 bases for V and 3 bases for J; bases not matched to a gene: 4. As DNA, the CDR3 is TGTGCCAGCAGCCTTTGGACTAGCGGGATCTACAATGAGCAGTTCTTC. Its protein is CASSLWTSGIYNEQFF.

Concerning this clonotype: Compared with germline, one end of the junction differs, possibly owing to a read error. This sequence joins TRBV2 and TRBJ1-2; no clear D gene. The CDR3 sequence is 17 residues long. Germline V gene data show CDR1 as SNHLY and CDR2 as FYNNEI. CDR3 loop: CAGSAAVYRWKTYDYTF. The CDR3 DNA sequence: TGTGCCGGCAGCGCTGCGGTTTACCGATGGAAGACCTATGACTACACCTTC.

This clonotype was counted at least ten times. The chain uses TRBV6-6 and TRBJ2-1; possible D gene TRBD1, 5 bases. The CDR3 covers 16 residues. With 0 bases removed from V and 6 bases from J, the gap between germline ends came to 15 bases. Germline loops: CDR1 MNHNY, CDR2 SVGAGI (reference sequence). The CDR3 protein is CASSYSRQGFSNEQFF. Here the CDR3 DNA reads TGTGCCAGCAGTTACTCGAGGCAGGGCTTCTCCAATGAGCAGTTCTTC.

This clonotype came up many times. The rearrangement links TRBV5-4 to TRBJ2-7; tentatively, D is TRBD1 or TRBD2 (5 bases each). The CDR3 totals 14 residues. V was shortened by 4 bases and J by 4 bases, with 15 bases between the two germline ends. Germline V gene lookup returns CDR1 SGHNT and CDR2 YYREEE (reference sequence). CDR3 protein: CASSQGRGAYEQYF. The CDR3 region has the DNA TGTGCCAGCAGCCAGGGCCGGGGTGCTTACGAGCAGTACTTC. Complete variable domain (other parts from reference TRBV5-4 and TRBJ2-7): ETGVTQSPTHLIKTRGQQVTLRCSSQSGHNTVSWYQQALGQGPQFIFQYYREEENGRGNFPPRFSGLQFPNYSSELNVNALELDDSALYLCASSQGRGAYEQYFGPGTRLTVT.

This clonotype appeared many times. The DNA of the CDR3 is TGTGCCAGCAGCCTTAGACAGGGCGGGGTGAACACTGAAGCTTTCTTT. It is translated as CASSLRQGGVNTEAFF. V and J are TRBV11-2 and TRBJ1-1, with TRBD1 matching over 7 bases. This CDR3 spans 16 amino acids. V trimming: 5 bases; J trimming: 0 bases; junction bases outside the gene matches: 9. CDR1 and CDR2 from the germline V gene are SGHAT and FQNNGV. Supplemented by reference TRBV11-2 and TRBJ1-1, the full variable domain reads EAGVAQSPRYKIIEKRQSVAFWCNPISGHATLYWYQQILGQGPKLLIQFQNNGVVDDSQLPKDRFSAERLKGVDSTLKIQPAKLEDSAVYLCASSLRQGGVNTEAFFGQGTRLTVV.

As to this clonotype: A much larger clone lies a single base off, so this may be a read error. The chain joins TRBV19 to TRBJ1-2, with D unclear. The CDR3 sequence is 12 residues long. Looked up from germline, CDR1 is LNHDA and CDR2 is SQIVND (reference sequence). CDR3 nucleotide sequence: TGTACCAGTAGTATACGCAGCTATGGCTACACCTTC. Its translation is CTSSIRSYGYTF.